A selection of T cell receptor beta chains follows, all from one sample in a study of monozygotic twins with inflammatory bowel disease. No DNA is given; TCRdb re-called the 5' RACE reads and lists each CDR3 protein once. The table for this sample gives some 400,000 distinct CDR3 sequences. Sequenced input: blood. The receptors come from a human donor with ulcerative colitis or Crohn's disease, or a healthy co-twin of an affected twin (not recorded which). Both conserved end residues are part of each CDR3.

j_gene | v_gene | CDR3aa
TRBJ2-2 | TRBV3-1 | CASSQGTSRGTGELFF
TRBJ2-2 | TRBV3-1 | CASGPWGSDTGELFF
TRBJ1-1 | TRBV7-2 | CASSLSAVNTEAFF
TRBJ1-1 | TRBV7-2 | CASSPGPILKRFF
TRBJ1-1 | TRBV20-1 | CSAKRDSNTEAFF
TRBJ2-1 | TRBV10-3 | CAVRGLAGESSYNEQFF
TRBJ2-3 | TRBV10-3 | CAIGREEDTQYF
TRBJ2-7 | TRBV12-3/TRBV12-4 | CASSLRQGASEQYF
TRBJ2-2 | TRBV7-2 | CASSPVAVPGELFF
TRBJ2-1 | TRBV5-1 | CASSLTGIDEQFF
TRBJ2-4 | TRBV9 | CASSARETLDIQYF
TRBJ2-1 | TRBV5-1 | CASSLARTGGINEQFF
TRBJ1-5 | TRBV24-1 | CATSDSGTGLSNQPQHF
TRBJ2-3 | TRBV7-9 | CASSPPLEANTDTQYF
TRBJ1-4 | TRBV5-1 | CASSLEGGREKLFF
TRBJ2-1 | TRBV4-1 | CASSHPGLSSYNEQFF
TRBJ1-1 | TRBV3-1 | CASSQGLGFEAFF
TRBJ1-5 | TRBV29-1 | CSVQRDTNQPQHF
TRBJ1-5 | TRBV7-2 | CASSLLVGQPQHF
TRBJ2-1 | TRBV4-3 | CASSQDGTAVSYNEQFF
TRBJ1-1 | TRBV27 | CASSPARGMNTEAFF
TRBJ1-1 | TRBV7-9 | CASSFHRENTEAFF
TRBJ2-2 | TRBV14 | CASSSGQGFTGELFF
TRBJ2-2 | TRBV6-1 | CATRSSGASNTGELFF
TRBJ2-1 | TRBV13 | CASSLSPGLAGALYNEQFF
TRBJ1-1 | TRBV11-2 | CASSLKRVYRGPPNTEAFF
TRBJ2-3 | TRBV3-1 | CASSLPRSSSTDTQYF
TRBJ1-6 | TRBV7-2 | CASSLAEGVANSPLHF
TRBJ2-1 | TRBV29-1 | CSVEGSRGKNNEQFF
TRBJ2-3 | TRBV6-2/TRBV6-3 | CASSSEGTDTQYF
TRBJ2-2 | TRBV7-9 | CASSSRDSFTGELFF
TRBJ1-2 | TRBV12-3/TRBV12-4 | CASRPTGFYGYTF
TRBJ1-2 | TRBV29-1 | CSVEMNYGYTF
TRBJ1-5 | TRBV7-2 | CASSLGYGGNQPQHF
TRBJ1-1 | TRBV5-1 | CASKQGDTEAFF
TRBJ2-7 | TRBV5-6 | CASSSRRQGIQYEQYF
TRBJ1-1 | TRBV27 | CASSLRGERNTEAFF
TRBJ1-5 | TRBV20-1 | CSALEGTDSNQPQHF